One and the same sample provided the 22 T cell receptor beta chains below, sequenced in a study of blood T cells in healthy people across ages. It was with a sample-barcoded 5' primer and a J-beta primer mix that a second PCR of roughly 6 to 12 cycles was run. TCRdb processed the 5' RACE reads anew with MiXCR; each CDR3 protein has one entry. The table has fewer than 2,000,000 distinct CDR3 sequences, roughly 43% seen once. The sample was blood. The receptors come from a human donor in good health.

The chain employs TRBV7-9 and TRBJ2-6, with D perhaps matching TRBD1 (6 bases). This CDR3 spans 18 amino acids. Deletions cut 0 bases from V and 0 bases from J, with 12 bases between. Germline-derived CDR1 and CDR2 are SEHNR and FQNEAQ (reference sequence). The CDR3 DNA reads as TGTGCCAGCAGCTTAGCCACAGGGAGATACTCTGGGGCCAACGTCCTGACTTTC. Translation gives CASSLATGRYSGANVLTF.

V usage is TRBV4-1 and J usage is TRBJ2-7; D possibly corresponds to TRBD2 (7 bases). Trimming pared 3 bases from V and 4 bases from J, leaving 19 bases between. From germline, CDR1 is MGHRA and CDR2 YSYEKL. CDR3 length: 16 amino acids. The CDR3 loop is CASSHRMGRGGYEQYF. CDR3 sequence (DNA): TGCGCCAGCAGCCATCGGATGGGCAGGGGAGGGTACGAGCAGTACTTC.

The chain employs TRBV29-1 and TRBJ2-1; TRBD2 matches 7 bases. V lost 7 bases to trimming and J lost 8 bases; unmatched junction nucleotides: 8. This CDR3 has 12 residues. Germline-derived CDR1 and CDR2 are SQVTM and ANQGSEA. The CDR3 protein is CSAGLVLYEQFF. The CDR3 DNA is TGCAGCGCTGGACTAGTCCTCTATGAGCAGTTCTTC.

The gene calls are TRBV10-3 and TRBJ2-1; TRBD2 matches at 11 bases. The CDR3 covers 15 residues. The germline V gene encodes CDR1 ENHRY and CDR2 SYGVKD. Trimming at V came to 1 base and at J to 8 bases, leaving 4 bases not matched to a gene. CDR3 residues: CAISEFSGGAYEQFF. CDR3 nucleotides: TGTGCCATCAGTGAGTTTAGCGGGGGGGCCTATGAGCAGTTCTTC.

This clonotype was found once. This chain links TRBV7-6 with TRBJ1-3; D remains ambiguous. V lost 1 base, J lost 0 bases, and 19 bases lay in between. The CDR3 consists of 19 residues. Per the germline V gene, CDR1 is SGHVS and CDR2 is FNYEAQ. The CDR3 DNA reads as TGTGCCAGCAGCTTAGAAGGCGGCTTCCATTTATACTCTGGAAACACCATATATTTT. Protein sequence: CASSLEGGFHLYSGNTIYF.

V is TRBV20-1 and J is TRBJ2-1; D remains ambiguous. Trimming removed 5 bases at V and 0 bases at J, with 8 bases between. Germline CDR1 reads DFQATT; CDR2 reads SNEGSKA (reference sequence). The CDR3 totals 13 residues. CDR3 sequence (DNA): TGCAGTGCTCAGTTTAGCTCCTACAATGAGCAGTTCTTC. Translated: CSAQFSSYNEQFF.

This clonotype was recorded a few times. Possible read error: a much larger clone is one base away. V usage is TRBV24-1 and J usage is TRBJ2-3; D remains ambiguous. This CDR3 region has 14 residues. CDR1 and CDR2 (germline): KGHDR, SFDVKD. CDR3 coding DNA: TGTGCCTCCAGTGATACTCTGACCACAGATACGCAGTATTTT. Amino acid sequence: CASSDTLTTDTQYF.

The chain uses TRBV18 and TRBJ1-2; D remains unclear. The CDR3 loop spans 14 amino acids. V gave up 3 bases and J gave up 6 bases, with 14 bases separating them. Per the germline V gene, CDR1 is KGHSH and CDR2 is LQKENI. The CDR3 DNA sequence: TGTGCCAGCTCACCCAAAGACGTGTTTAATGGCTACACCTTC. It translates to CASSPKDVFNGYTF.

In this sample, this clonotype turned up a few times. The CDR3 DNA reads TGTGCCGGCCGAGGAATCACAGATACGCAGTATTTT. Translated, it gives CAGRGITDTQYF. The rearrangement links TRBV6-2 or TRBV6-3 to TRBJ2-3; D uncertain. The germline CDR1 and CDR2 sequences are MNHEY and SVGEGT. V lost 11 bases and J lost 2, with 11 bases in between. The CDR3 sequence is 12 residues long.

This clonotype turned up a few times. The chain employs TRBV5-6 and TRBJ1-1, with unresolved D. V lost 0 bases and J 7 bases, leaving 13 bases between the germline ends. CDR1 SGHDT and CDR2 YYEEEE come from the germline V gene. The CDR3 has 14 amino acids. The CDR3 region has the DNA TGTGCCAGCAGCTTGGCGCCGGGAGGGTTTGAAGCTTTCTTT. This encodes CASSLAPGGFEAFF.

About this clonotype itself: A read error may be the cause here, since a much bigger clone is one base away. The chain combines TRBV7-2 with TRBJ2-1; D call uncertain. The CDR3 loop spans 13 amino acids. CDR1 and CDR2 (germline): SGHTA, FQGNSA. The V gene lost 3 bases and the J gene lost 3 bases, with 6 bases spanning the gap. The CDR3 is CASSFIGYNEQFF. The CDR3 region has the DNA TGTGCCAGCAGCTTTATCGGCTACAATGAGCAGTTCTTC. Using reference TRBV7-2 and TRBJ2-1 for the parts outside the CDR3, the full variable domain is GAGVSQSPSNKVTEKGKDVELRCDPISGHTALYWYRQSLGQGLEFLIYFQGNSAPDKSGLPSDRFSAERTGGSVSTLTIQRTQQEDSAVYLCASSFIGYNEQFFGPGTRLTVL.

DNA for the CDR3: TGCAGTGCCTACGCACAGGACTGGGGATCCTACGAGCAGTACTTC. Its protein is CSAYAQDWGSYEQYF. The chain employs TRBV20-1 and TRBJ2-7, with D possibly called TRBD1 or TRBD2 (5 bases each). V dropped 6 bases and J dropped 1 base, with 19 bases sitting between them. This CDR3 has 15 amino acids. Germline CDR1 reads DFQATT; CDR2 reads SNEGSKA (reference sequence).

The chain is built from TRBV20-1 and TRBJ1-6; 7 positions match TRBD1. The CDR3 loop spans 13 amino acids. Germline V gives CDR1 DFQATT, CDR2 SNEGSKA (reference sequence). The ends lost 3 bases at V and 8 bases at J; junction bases unmatched: 4. The CDR3 DNA is TGCAGTGCTAGTGGACAGGAGGATTCACCCCTCCACTTT. The encoded protein is CSASGQEDSPLHF.

The chain is built from TRBV9 and TRBJ1-2, with 8 bases lining up with TRBD1. The CDR3 is 15 amino acids. Germline CDR1 reads SGDLS; CDR2 reads YYNGEE. Trimming cost V 4 bases and J 8 bases; bases outside gene matches: 13. CDR3 nucleotide sequence: TGTGCCAGCAGCATTCGGACAGGGATGGGGGAGGGCTACACCTTC. Its protein is CASSIRTGMGEGYTF.

This chain connects TRBV7-9 to TRBJ2-1, with D perhaps TRBD2 (5 bases). CDR3 size: 14 residues. V was clipped by 1 base and J by 8 bases, with 12 bases between them. The germline CDR1 and CDR2 sequences are SEHNR and FQNEAQ (reference sequence). The DNA for the CDR3 is TGTGCCAGCAGCTTAGAGGTACAGAGGGATGAGCAGTTCTTC. This codes for CASSLEVQRDEQFF. Drawing the rest from reference TRBV7-9 and TRBJ2-1, the complete variable domain is DTGVSQNPRHKITKRGQNVTFRCDPISEHNRLYWYRQTLGQGPEFLTYFQNEAQLEKSRLLSDRFSAERPKGSFSTLEIQRTEQGDSAMYLCASSLEVQRDEQFFGPGTRLTVL.

This clonotype was recorded at least ten times. J is TRBJ2-4 and V is TRBV20-1; 10 bases match TRBD2. Germline trimming cut 4 bases from V and 3 bases from J; bases unmatched to any gene: 9. The germline CDR1 and CDR2 sequences are DFQATT and SNEGSKA (reference sequence). The CDR3 length is 16 residues. The DNA for the CDR3 is TGCAGTGCTAAAGCGGGGGGGCCTTGGGGCAAAAACATTCAGTACTTC. This encodes CSAKAGGPWGKNIQYF.

This chain uses TRBV7-7 with TRBJ2-1; 10 nucleotides match TRBD2. The germline V gene encodes CDR1 SSHAT and CDR2 FNYEAQ (reference sequence). V was clipped by 5 bases and J by 13 bases; unmatched bases: 11. This CDR3 is 14 amino acids long. DNA of the CDR3: TGTGCCAGCAGCCGTGGACTAGCGGCAGAGACCCAGTTCTTC. It yields the protein CASSRGLAAETQFF.

Only a few counts were recorded for this clonotype. The chain combines TRBV6-2 or TRBV6-3 with TRBJ2-3, with D hard to call. Trimming removed 10 bases from V and 3 bases from J, with 17 bases in between. The germline V gene has CDR1 MNHEY and CDR2 SVGEGT. The CDR3 sequence is 14 residues long. The CDR3 here is CATANLGWTDTQYF. DNA for the CDR3: TGTGCCACTGCCAACCTTGGGTGGACAGATACGCAGTATTTT.

The chain is built from TRBV27 and TRBJ1-5; 7 bases fit TRBD1. Germline V gene data show CDR1 as MNHEY and CDR2 as SMNVEV (reference sequence). J lost 7 bases, V lost 5 bases, and 14 bases had no gene match. The CDR3 loop spans 16 amino acids. Here the CDR3 reads CASSQYQGVLGQPQHF. The CDR3 region has the DNA TGTGCCAGCAGTCAATACCAGGGGGTTTTAGGACAGCCCCAGCATTTT.

The chain joins TRBV28 to TRBJ1-5, with D tentatively TRBD1 (6 bases). Germline lookup yields CDR1 MDHEN and CDR2 SYDVKM. CDR3 length: 14 amino acids. V shed 10 bases and J shed 0 bases, with 13 bases lying between them. Here the CDR3 DNA reads TGTGCCAACTTGGACAGCGTTAGCAATCAGCCCCAGCATTTT. Protein product: CANLDSVSNQPQHF.

This clonotype turned up a few times. V gene TRBV25-1 combines with J gene TRBJ1-2, with TRBD1 as a possible D gene (6 bases). CDR1 MGHDK and CDR2 SYGVNS come from the germline V gene. CDR3 length equals 12 residues. The V end was cut by 8 bases, the J end by 8 bases, with 15 bases between. The chain's CDR3 is CASLTGFGGYTF. In nucleotides, the CDR3 is TGTGCCAGCTTAACAGGGTTCGGCGGCTACACCTTC.

J is TRBJ1-2 and V is TRBV6-5; 7 nucleotides line up with TRBD1. The germline CDR1 and CDR2 sequences are MNHEY and SVGAGI. The CDR3 runs to 15 residues. With V trimmed by 0 bases and J by 4 bases, 5 bases remained unmatched. CDR3 DNA: TGTGCCAGCAGTTACTCGGGACAGATTATCTATGGCTACACCTTC. Its protein is CASSYSGQIIYGYTF.